This TCR beta chain is from a study of blood T cell repertoires in COVID-19. At the level of the study: T cells, B-cell-depleted T cells, or PBMCs provided the cDNA or gDNA that served as material.

A few counts support this clone. Sequenced by immunoSEQ multiplex PCR; TCRdb stores in-frame clones only, minus some. The table has 250,000 or so clones, approximately 86% seen once; the top ten hold 6% to 9%. Germline V gene data show CDR1 as SNHLY and CDR2 as FYNNEI. CDR3 size: 14 residues. The V segment lost 8 bases and the J segment 8 bases; nucleotides outside the gene matches: 8. This chain links TRBV2 with TRBJ1-4; 10 nucleotides line up with TRBD1. The sequence came from a woman in her sixties or seventies with active or convalescent COVID-19. The specimen sequenced was peripheral blood. The CDR3 protein is CASRPGTGVEKLFF. CDR3 DNA: TGTGCCAGCCGTCCCGGGACAGGGGTAGAAAAACTGTTTTTT. The whole variable domain, remainder taken from reference TRBV2 and TRBJ1-4, is EPEVTQTPSHQVTQMGQEVILRCVPISNHLYFYWYRQILGQKVEFLVSFYNNEISEKSEIFDDQFSVERPDGSNFTLKIRSTKLEDSAMYFCASRPGTGVEKLFFGSGTQLSVL.